The next 10 T cell receptor beta chains were all read from a single sample in a study of cytomegalovirus exposure and HLA in healthy donors. It was with 60 Vbeta and 13 Jbeta primers that the PCR ran. TCRdb keeps only in-frame clones here, not all; method: immunoSEQ multiplex PCR. The sample lists over 150,000 clones; around 75% were seen once. Sequencing input: PBMCs. Receptors originate from a male donor in good health and CMV-seronegative.

This rearrangement joins TRBV28 to TRBJ2-7; TRBD2 matches 11 bases. The CDR3 loop spans 14 amino acids. V was pared by 6 bases and J by 0 bases, with 1 base of the junction left unmatched. Germline CDR1 is MDHEN and CDR2 is SYDVKM. CDR3 loop: CASRTSGGSYEQYF. The CDR3 DNA reads TGTGCCAGCAGAACTAGCGGGGGCTCCTACGAGCAGTACTTC.

The chain recombines TRBV21-1 with TRBJ2-4; the D call TRBD1 from the table was never checked on the DNA. TRBV21-1 is recorded as a pseudogene. CDR3 length equals 19 residues. In nucleotides, the CDR3 is TGTGCCAGCAGCCAAACAGGGGACTTCCCCATAATAGCCAAAAACATTCAGTACTTC. This gives the protein CASSQTGDFPIIAKNIQYF.

As to this clone: The junction does not match germline at one end; this may be a read error. V and J are TRBV2 and TRBJ1-5; D is unresolved. Germline values: CDR1 SNHLY, CDR2 FYNNEI. The CDR3 totals 16 residues. The CDR3 nucleotides are TGTGCCGGCAGAAGCCCCTCTAGTTGGGGCAATCAGCCCCAGCATTTT. It specifies CAGRSPSSWGNQPQHF.

This sequence joins TRBV5-4 and TRBJ2-7; D is unresolved. The V and J ends lost 0 bases and 1 base respectively, with 8 bases between them. CDR3 size: 14 residues. The germline V gene has CDR1 SGHNT and CDR2 YYREEE (reference sequence). The CDR3 protein is CASSLGDASYEQYF. In nucleotides, the CDR3 is TGTGCCAGCAGCTTGGGTGATGCGTCCTACGAGCAGTACTTC. Full variable domain (outside the CDR3, taken from reference TRBV5-4 and TRBJ2-7): ETGVTQSPTHLIKTRGQQVTLRCSSQSGHNTVSWYQQALGQGPQFIFQYYREEENGRGNFPPRFSGLQFPNYSSELNVNALELDDSALYLCASSLGDASYEQYFGPGTRLTVT.

J is TRBJ2-5 and V is TRBV28; 8 bases match TRBD1. Gene TRBJ2-7 matches the end of the DNA better, so the J call may be wrong. The CDR3 totals 14 residues. The germline CDR1 and CDR2 sequences are MDHEN and SYDVKM. CDR3 in DNA: TGTGCCAGCAGTCTCCAGGGGGCCGCCTACGAGCAGTACTTC. It specifies CASSLQGAAYEQYF.

This clone was counted only a few times. The V gene is TRBV18, the J gene TRBJ2-5, with D unresolved. The CDR3 sequence is 14 residues long. Germline V gene sequence: CDR1 KGHSH, CDR2 LQKENI. V was trimmed by 0 bases and J by 4 bases, leaving 9 bases between them. The CDR3 DNA is TGTGCCAGCTCACCACCGAATTGGGCAGAGACCCAGTACTTC. Protein: CASSPPNWAETQYF.

The V call is TRBV6-1, the J call TRBJ1-3; weak D call: TRBD1 (5 bases). CDR3 size: 14 residues. CDR1 MNHNS and CDR2 SASEGT come from the germline V gene. The V end lost 4 bases, the J end lost 4 bases, and 11 bases lay between the germline ends. The CDR3 region is CASSGGPKGNTIYF. DNA for the CDR3: TGTGCCAGCAGTGGGGGCCCCAAGGGAAACACCATATATTTT.

V is TRBV7-6 and J is TRBJ2-5, with 9 nucleotides matching TRBD1. The CDR3 extends over 15 amino acids. V trimming: 5 bases; J trimming: 2 bases; junction bases outside the gene matches: 6. CDR1 and CDR2 from the germline V gene are SGHVS and FNYEAQ. The CDR3, as DNA: TGTGCCAGCAGCACCGGGACAGGGAGACAAGAGACCCAGTACTTC. Translated, it gives CASSTGTGRQETQYF.

This clone was counted once. The chain recombines TRBV6-6 with TRBJ2-5; D gene uncertain. The J call is in doubt because the DNA end fits TRBJ2-7 better. Germline V lookup: CDR1 MNHNY, CDR2 SVGAGI (reference sequence). There are 13 residues in the CDR3. This CDR3 is CASSYSPSYEQYF. The CDR3 DNA reads as TGTGCCAGCAGTTACTCTCCGAGCTACGAGCAGTACTTC.

The chain joins TRBV7-6 to TRBJ2-2, with TRBD2 identical over 14 bases. The germline V gene has CDR1 SGHVS and CDR2 FNYEAQ. Germline trimming cut 4 bases from V and 4 bases from J; bases unmatched to any gene: 11. The CDR3 covers 19 residues. The CDR3 DNA is TGTGCCAGCAGCTATCAAGGACTAGCGGGGGGCACGTTCACCGGGGAGCTGTTTTTT. It codes for CASSYQGLAGGTFTGELFF.